This passage covers 2 T cell receptor beta chains from one sample sequenced in a study of OX40 agonist ivuxolimab in advanced cancers. Generated by immunoSEQ multiplex PCR, the TCRdb table keeps only in-frame clones and is missing some. Of 150,000 to 180,000 clones listed, around 94% are singletons. The source material was CD4+ or CD8+ T cells sorted from blood, sampled in a trial of the OX40 agonist ivuxolimab. The source is an adult with an advanced solid tumor such as melanoma, head and neck, liver or kidney cancer.

This chain links TRBV4-3 with TRBJ2-6; no clear D. The CDR3 contains 16 residues. Germline V lookup: CDR1 LGHNA, CDR2 YSLEER. Trimming stripped 0 bases from V and 3 bases from J, with 9 bases between. The CDR3 region has the DNA TGCGCCAGCAGCCAAGATGTCGGTATTGGGGCCAACGTCCTGACTTTC. Amino acids: CASSQDVGIGANVLTF.

For this clone: At the DNA level, this CDR3 is encoded by other sequences in the same sample as well. V usage is TRBV13 and J usage is TRBJ2-7; D is unclear. CDR1 is PRHDT and CDR2 is FYEKMQ in the germline V gene (reference sequence). Between the trimmed V and J ends, which lost 4 bases and 1 base, there was a span of 5 bases. This CDR3 is 12 amino acids long. CDR3 DNA sequence: TGTGCCAGCAGCTCCAGATCCTACGAGCAGTACTTC. This translates into CASSSRSYEQYF.